Included here is one T cell receptor beta chain sequence, with context. These data are taken from a study of OX40 agonist ivuxolimab in advanced cancers. In the study overall: Aged roughly 23 to 80 with a mean of 60 years, they were roughly 83% male.

The protocol was immunoSEQ multiplex PCR, while the TCRdb copy is restricted to in-frame clones and leaves out a portion. The data contain 76,000 or so clones, over 90% of them seen just once; the ten biggest clones take up about 6.6%. This CDR3 has 13 residues. CDR1 and CDR2 (germline): LGHNA, YSLEER. This chain joins TRBV4-3 and TRBJ2-5; D might be TRBD2 (5 bases). The J call is in doubt because the DNA end fits TRBJ2-7 better. Material: CD4+ or CD8+ T cells sorted from blood, obtained in a trial of the OX40 agonist ivuxolimab. This sequence was found in an adult with an advanced solid tumor such as melanoma, head and neck, liver or kidney cancer. In nucleotides, the CDR3 is TGCGCCAGCAGCCAAGATTCGGGATACGAGCAGTACTTC. This encodes CASSQDSGYEQYF.